This T cell receptor beta chain originates from a study of shared T cell receptors in the human thymus. TCRdb's table, derived via immunoSEQ multiplex PCR, lists solely in-frame clones and lacks some. Counted here are hundreds of thousands of clones, around nine tenths occurring once; the ten biggest clones make up 0.008% to 0.011%. The V end lost 2 bases, the J end lost 2 bases, and 7 bases lay between the germline ends. The CDR3 runs 14 residues. Germline CDR1 KGHSH, CDR2 LQKENI. This clone was counted only a few times. Separately, the same data were catalogued under a study of human thymus T cells. As reported in that work: The donor group consisted of healthy Finnish infants who were having corrective surgery for congenital heart defects. In corrective heart surgery, resections were taken, and these provided the thymus tissue. Thymic and blood repertoires seemed to favor certain V and J genes. Highly overlapping thymic repertoires among unrelated individuals were reported in related research.

J is TRBJ1-3 and V is TRBV18; D gene unclear. The receptor was derived from a boy in the first two years of life with a congenital heart defect. Source material: thymocytes. This CDR3 reads CASSPTNAGNTIYF. The CDR3 DNA reads TGTGCCAGCTCACCAACTAACGCTGGAAACACCATATATTTT.